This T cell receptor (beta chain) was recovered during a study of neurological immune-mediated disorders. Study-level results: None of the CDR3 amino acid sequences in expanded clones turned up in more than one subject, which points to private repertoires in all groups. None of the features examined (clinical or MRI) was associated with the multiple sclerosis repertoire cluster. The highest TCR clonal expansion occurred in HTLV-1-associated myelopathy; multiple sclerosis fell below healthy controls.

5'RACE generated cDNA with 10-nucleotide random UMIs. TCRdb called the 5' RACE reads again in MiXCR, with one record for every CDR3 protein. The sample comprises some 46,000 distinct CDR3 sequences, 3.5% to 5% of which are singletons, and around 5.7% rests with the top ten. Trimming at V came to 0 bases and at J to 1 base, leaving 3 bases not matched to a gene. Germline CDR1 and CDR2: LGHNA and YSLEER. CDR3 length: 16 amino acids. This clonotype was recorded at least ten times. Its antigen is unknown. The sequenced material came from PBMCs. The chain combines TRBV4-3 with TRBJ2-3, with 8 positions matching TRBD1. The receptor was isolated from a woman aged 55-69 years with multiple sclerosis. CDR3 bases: TGCGCCAGCAGCCAAGATACGGGACAGGGCACAGATACGCAGTATTTT. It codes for CASSQDTGQGTDTQYF.